One sample yielded the 21 T cell receptor beta chains listed below, sequenced in a study of T cells in Graves' hyperthyroidism and ophthalmopathy. Template material for amplifying TCR beta CDR3 regions consisted of RNA transcripts. A set of HTBI primers served as the primers for a first-round RT-PCR of the TCR CDR3. TCRdb fed the multiplex PCR reads into MiXCR, producing one record per CDR3 protein. The sample lists hundreds of thousands of distinct CDR3 sequences; 13% were seen once. The source material was blood. These TCRs come from a woman aged 18-29 years with Graves' hyperthyroidism.

This clonotype appeared many times. The chain employs TRBV7-3 and TRBJ2-5; D is uncertain. V was clipped by 5 bases and J by 5 bases, with 12 bases between them. Per germline, CDR1 SGHTA and CDR2 FQGTGA. The CDR3 spans 13 residues. The DNA for the CDR3 is TGTGCCAGCAGCCCGGCCGCCGGGGAGACCCAGTACTTC. It yields the protein CASSPAAGETQYF.

This clonotype was detected ten times or more. The genes are TRBV6-1 and TRBJ1-5; no definite D call. Germline CDR1 and CDR2: MNHNS and SASEGT. The CDR3 is made up of 14 amino acids. V lost 4 bases to trimming and J lost 9 bases, with 16 bases between them. CDR3 DNA: TGTGCCAGCAGTGCGTACGGGATTGAAGGGCCCCAGCATTTT. Its protein is CASSAYGIEGPQHF.

The gene calls are TRBV15 and TRBJ2-5; a weak D match, TRBD2 (7 bases). Trimming pared 3 bases from V and 1 base from J, leaving 12 bases between. Germline values: CDR1 LNHNV, CDR2 YYDKDF (reference sequence). This CDR3 has 15 residues. CDR3 protein: CATSSGGQTQETQYF. For the CDR3, the DNA is TGTGCCACCAGCAGCGGGGGGCAAACCCAAGAGACCCAGTACTTC.

At least ten counts were recorded for this clonotype. The V gene is TRBV7-2, the J gene TRBJ1-5; D uncertain. This CDR3 region has 13 residues. Trimming stripped 6 bases from V and 0 bases from J, with 6 bases between. Germline CDR1 and CDR2: SGHTA and FQGNSA. The CDR3 here is CASRKYSNQPQHF. CDR3 DNA: TGTGCCAGCAGGAAATATAGCAATCAGCCCCAGCATTTT. The whole variable domain, filled in from reference TRBV7-2 and TRBJ1-5, reads GAGVSQSPSNKVTEKGKDVELRCDPISGHTALYWYRQSLGQGLEFLIYFQGNSAPDKSGLPSDRFSAERTGGSVSTLTIQRTQQEDSAVYLCASRKYSNQPQHFGDGTRLSIL.

The V and J genes are TRBV14 and TRBJ2-2; 7 bases agree with TRBD2. Germline V gene sequence: CDR1 SGHDN, CDR2 FVKESK. CDR3 size: 13 residues. The junction had 2 bases not matched to a gene; V was cut back by 4 bases and J by 6 bases. For the CDR3, the DNA is TGTGCCAGCAGCCCGGGACTACCCGGGGAGCTGTTTTTT. As protein: CASSPGLPGELFF.

About this clonotype itself: A clone one base away is much larger, so this may be a read error. The chain links TRBV11-1 to TRBJ2-2; 8 bases are a match to TRBD1. This CDR3 spans 15 amino acids. Germline V gene sequence: CDR1 SGHAT, CDR2 FQDESV (reference sequence). CDR3 region: CASSLRQGIAGELSF. CDR3 DNA: TGTGCCAGCAGCTTGAGACAGGGGATCGCCGGGGAGCTGTCTTTT.

This clonotype was counted ten times or more. The chain employs TRBV20-1 and TRBJ1-2; D call uncertain. V lost 8 bases and J 0 bases, leaving 10 bases between the germline ends. The V gene's germline CDR1 is DFQATT and CDR2 SNEGSKA (reference sequence). The CDR3 loop spans 12 amino acids. In DNA, the CDR3 is TGCAGTTCACAAGACACTAACTATGGCTACACCTTC. Its protein product is CSSQDTNYGYTF.

The sample holds many counts of this clonotype. The gene calls are TRBV20-1 and TRBJ2-3; D is perhaps TRBD2 (6 bases). Germline-derived CDR1 and CDR2 are DFQATT and SNEGSKA (reference sequence). There are 15 residues in the CDR3. The V and J ends lost 5 bases and 2 bases respectively, with 17 bases between them. CDR3 amino acids: CSAPKEGSYTDTQYF. The CDR3 nucleotides read TGCAGTGCTCCGAAGGAGGGTTCTTACACAGATACGCAGTATTTT.

The chain links TRBV7-4 to TRBJ2-1, with D possibly being TRBD2 (6 bases). With 7 bases removed from V and 6 bases from J, the gap between germline ends came to 19 bases. CDR1 is SGHVT, CDR2 SQSDAQ, per germline. CDR3 length: 15 residues. The CDR3 coding sequence is TGTGCCAGCAATCCCATGGGGGGTTCTCGCAATGAGCAGTTCTTC. As protein: CASNPMGGSRNEQFF. The whole variable domain, remainder taken from reference TRBV7-4 and TRBJ2-1, is GAGVSQSPRYKVAKRGRDVALRCDSISGHVTLYWYRQTLGQGSEVLTYSQSDAQRDKSGRPSGRFSAERPERSVSTLKIQRTEQGDSAVYLCASNPMGGSRNEQFFGPGTRLTVL.

The sample holds many counts of this clonotype. This rearrangement joins TRBV19 to TRBJ2-1, with 16 bases that match TRBD2. The V gene end was trimmed by 4 bases and the J gene end by 9 bases; junction bases not matched to a gene: 6. Germline V gene data show CDR1 as LNHDA and CDR2 as SQIVND (reference sequence). The CDR3 totals 16 residues. The DNA for the CDR3 is TGTGCCAGTAGTACGGGACTAGCGGGAGGGCGGGCTGAGCAGTTCTTC. Amino acids: CASSTGLAGGRAEQFF. Based on the CDR3 plus reference TRBV19 and TRBJ2-1, the full variable domain is DGGITQSPKYLFRKEGQNVTLSCEQNLNHDAMYWYRQDPGQGLRLIYYSQIVNDFQKGDIAEGYSVSREKKESFPLTVTSAQKNPTAFYLCASSTGLAGGRAEQFFGPGTRLTVL.

This clonotype was recorded at least ten times. J is TRBJ2-6 and V is TRBV2; D remains ambiguous. Germline values: CDR1 SNHLY, CDR2 FYNNEI. There are 14 residues in the CDR3. The V end lost 2 bases, the J end lost 4 bases, and 6 bases lay between the germline ends. The chain's CDR3 is CASSERSGANVLTF. The CDR3, as DNA: TGTGCCAGCAGTGAAAGGTCCGGGGCCAACGTCCTGACTTTC. Based on the CDR3 plus reference TRBV2 and TRBJ2-6, the full variable domain is EPEVTQTPSHQVTQMGQEVILRCVPISNHLYFYWYRQILGQKVEFLVSFYNNEISEKSEIFDDQFSVERPDGSNFTLKIRSTKLEDSAMYFCASSERSGANVLTFGAGSRLTVL.

At least ten counts were recorded for this clonotype. V gene TRBV3-1 combines with J gene TRBJ1-3; a possible D gene is TRBD1 (5 bases). The CDR3 is 17 amino acids. CDR1 and CDR2 (germline): LGHDT, YNNKEL (reference sequence). Between the trimmed V and J ends, which lost 4 bases and 2 bases, there was a span of 18 bases. CDR3 sequence (DNA): TGTGCCAGCAGCCCGAGTATACTTAGGGGTACTGGAAACACCATATATTTT. It translates to CASSPSILRGTGNTIYF.

The rearrangement uses TRBV12-3 or TRBV12-4 and TRBJ1-4; 7 bases are a match to TRBD1. V shed 6 bases, J shed 8 bases, and the junction held 6 bases outside the gene matches. This CDR3 is built from 13 residues. The CDR3 spells CASRGTGAEKLFF. The CDR3, as DNA: TGTGCCAGCAGGGGAACAGGGGCCGAAAAACTGTTTTTT.

The table lists this clonotype with many counts. This chain links TRBV11-2 with TRBJ1-4, with D perhaps matching TRBD1 (5 bases). CDR3 length: 15 amino acids. Trimming stripped 4 bases from V and 4 bases from J, with 13 bases between. CDR1 is SGHAT, CDR2 FQNNGV, per germline. CDR3 bases: TGTGCCAGCAGCTGGCAAGCAGGGAGTAATGAAAAACTGTTTTTT. Residues: CASSWQAGSNEKLFF.

This clonotype was recorded at least ten times. The chain uses TRBV19 and TRBJ1-1; D call uncertain. The CDR3 runs 14 residues. Germline assignment: CDR1 LNHDA and CDR2 SQIVND (reference sequence). Between the trimmed V and J ends, which lost 2 bases and 1 base, there was a span of 8 bases. The CDR3 DNA is TGTGCCAGTAGTATATCAGGTTCGAACACTGAAGCTTTCTTT. Translated: CASSISGSNTEAFF.

In its sample, this clonotype was seen a few times. This chain connects TRBV4-3 to TRBJ2-1, with D unresolved. The V gene lost 4 bases and the J gene lost 5 bases, with 15 bases spanning the gap. The CDR3 consists of 15 residues. Germline V lookup: CDR1 LGHNA, CDR2 YSLEER. CDR3 DNA sequence: TGCGCCAGCAGCCCCGGGCCTACGACGAACAATGAGCAGTTCTTC. As protein: CASSPGPTTNNEQFF.

The J gene is TRBJ2-2, the V gene TRBV5-6, with unresolved D. Germline V gene sequence: CDR1 SGHDT, CDR2 YYEEEE. This CDR3 has 14 residues. Trimming removed 4 bases at V and 4 bases at J, with 11 bases between. The CDR3 spells CASSPGRFTGELFF. As DNA, the CDR3 is TGTGCCAGCAGCCCGGGTCGGTTCACCGGGGAGCTGTTTTTT.

Only a few counts were recorded for this clonotype. The chain recombines TRBV7-6 with TRBJ1-1; D may be TRBD1 (5 bases). Germline V lookup: CDR1 SGHVS, CDR2 FNYEAQ. The CDR3 covers 14 residues. The V gene lost 1 base and the J gene lost 11 bases, with 17 bases spanning the gap. The CDR3 DNA reads TGTGCCAGCAGCTTAGAATTGCGGGGGAGTTTGGCTTTCTTT. Amino acids: CASSLELRGSLAFF.

The chain links TRBV19 to TRBJ2-6, with 7 bases matching TRBD1. Germline assignment: CDR1 LNHDA and CDR2 SQIVND (reference sequence). The CDR3 totals 16 residues. V trimming: 5 bases; J trimming: 3 bases; junction bases outside the gene matches: 7. As DNA, the CDR3 is TGTGCCAGTAGTCCCGAGACAGGGATTGGGGCCAACGTCCTGACTTTC. Its translation is CASSPETGIGANVLTF.

The table lists this clonotype with a few counts. V and J are TRBV5-1 and TRBJ2-7; TRBD2 matches 8 bases. The CDR3 sequence is 15 residues long. After removal of 1 base from V and 5 bases from J, the junction contained 8 bases not matched to a gene. CDR1 is SGHRS and CDR2 is YFSETQ in the germline V gene. CDR3 bases: TGCGCCAGCAGCTTGAATGTAGCGGGAATCGACGAGCAGTACTTC. Encoded protein: CASSLNVAGIDEQYF.

This clonotype was detected many times. The J gene is TRBJ2-7, the V gene TRBV14, with a tentative D call TRBD2 (7 bases). V lost 1 base, J lost 7 bases, and 17 bases lay in between. CDR1 SGHDN and CDR2 FVKESK come from the germline V gene. The CDR3 spans 15 residues. CDR3 protein: CASSQVWRGLGEQYF. CDR3 bases: TGTGCCAGCAGCCAAGTGTGGCGGGGGCTTGGTGAGCAGTACTTC.